A selection of T cell receptor beta chains follows, all from one sample in a study of early T cells in non-severe SARS-CoV-2 infection. TCRdb fed the 5' RACE reads into MiXCR, producing one record per CDR3 protein. The sample holds 55,000 or so distinct CDR3 sequences, under 14% seen once. Sequenced input: whole blood. These TCRs come from an adult who was a healthcare worker with PCR-confirmed SARS-CoV-2 infection or an uninfected control (not recorded which). CDR3s include the opening cysteine and the closing phenylalanine or tryptophan. A D gene is named only where the DNA matches it firmly. Clone size is given for some rows only: seen once, a few or many times, or a class if the clone is expanded.

CDR3: CASRGVSKNIQYF
DNA: TGTGCCAGCAGAGGGGTTTCCAAAAACATTCAGTACTTC
V: TRBV6-1
J: TRBJ2-4
size: many
D: -
length: 13

CDR3: CASRERVASEQYF
DNA: TGCGCCAGTAGGGAACGGGTAGCGAGCGAGCAGTACTTC
V: TRBV10-2
J: TRBJ2-7
size: -
D: -
length: 13

CDR3: CASRTSGGATDTQYF
DNA: TGTGCCAGTCGGACTAGCGGGGGGGCCACAGATACGCAGTATTTT
V: TRBV25-1
J: TRBJ2-3
size: few
D: TRBD2
length: 15

CDR3: CASSIGTGDNSPLHF
DNA: TGTGCCAGCAGCATCGGGACAGGTGATAATTCACCCCTCCACTTT
V: TRBV9
J: TRBJ1-6
size: many
D: TRBD1
length: 15

CDR3: CASSRTGGEETQYF
DNA: TGTGCCAGCAGCCGGACAGGGGGTGAGGAGACCCAGTACTTC
V: TRBV5-4
J: TRBJ2-5
size: -
D: TRBD1
length: 14

CDR3: CASSPPGGSSYEQYF
DNA: TGTGCCAGCAGTCCCCCGGGGGGCTCGTCCTACGAGCAGTACTTC
V: TRBV27
J: TRBJ2-7
size: -
D: -
length: 15

CDR3: CANQQGGTDTQYF
DNA: TGTGCCAACCAACAGGGCGGCACAGATACGCAGTATTTT
V: TRBV10-3
J: TRBJ2-3
size: -
D: -
length: 13

CDR3: CASSYSQDRIANYGYTF
DNA: TGTGCCAGCAGTTACTCCCAAGACAGGATAGCTAACTATGGCTACACCTTC
V: TRBV6-6
J: TRBJ1-2
size: -
D: -
length: 17

CDR3: CASSQSGRYTYNEQFF
DNA: TGTGCCAGCAGTCAGAGCGGGAGGTACACCTACAATGAGCAGTTCTTC
V: TRBV7-2
J: TRBJ2-1
size: many
D: TRBD2
length: 16

CDR3: CASSLGSVITDTQYF
DNA: TGCGCCAGCAGCTTGGGATCTGTGATCACAGATACGCAGTATTTT
V: TRBV5-1
J: TRBJ2-3
size: few
D: -
length: 15

CDR3: CASSFGSYGYTF
DNA: TGTGCCAGCAGTTTCGGCTCCTATGGCTACACCTTC
V: TRBV28
J: TRBJ1-2
size: many
D: -
length: 12

CDR3: CASSRQGDQPQHF
DNA: TGTGCCAGCAGCCGACAGGGGGATCAGCCCCAGCATTTT
V: TRBV12-3/TRBV12-4
J: TRBJ1-5
size: few
D: TRBD1
length: 13

CDR3: CASSAGGRGRRETQYF
DNA: TGTGCCAGCAGCGCAGGGGGCAGGGGGCGAAGGGAGACCCAGTACTTC
V: TRBV11-2
J: TRBJ2-5
size: -
D: TRBD1
length: 16

CDR3: CASSLAEQVRTDTQYF
DNA: TGCGCCAGCAGCTTGGCCGAACAGGTGCGCACAGATACGCAGTATTTT
V: TRBV5-1
J: TRBJ2-3
size: -
D: -
length: 16

CDR3: CASSISGIHSPLHF
DNA: TGTGCCAGTAGTATCTCTGGGATCCATTCACCCCTCCACTTT
V: TRBV19
J: TRBJ1-6
size: few
D: -
length: 14

CDR3: CASTPGTARYEQYF
DNA: TGTGCCAGCACCCCTGGGACAGCCCGTTACGAGCAGTACTTC
V: TRBV7-9
J: TRBJ2-7
size: few
D: TRBD1
length: 14

CDR3: CSAREPLREAKNIQYF
DNA: TGCAGTGCTAGAGAACCCCTCCGGGAGGCCAAAAACATTCAGTACTTC
V: TRBV20-1
J: TRBJ2-4
size: -
D: -
length: 16

CDR3: CASSPQEYTDTQYF
DNA: TGCGCCAGCAGCCCCCAGGAGTACACAGATACGCAGTATTTT
V: TRBV5-1
J: TRBJ2-3
size: -
D: -
length: 14

CDR3: CASSLGLAGSNEQFF
DNA: TGTGCCAGCAGCTTAGGACTAGCGGGTTCCAATGAGCAGTTCTTC
V: TRBV7-8
J: TRBJ2-1
size: -
D: TRBD2
length: 15

CDR3: CASSLGDREWGF
DNA: TGTGCCAGCAGTTTAGGTGACAGGGAATGGGGTTTC
V: TRBV28
J: TRBJ2-7
size: -
D: TRBD1
length: 12

CDR3: CSAPTGKNTEASF
DNA: TGCAGCGCACCGACAGGGAAGAACACTGAAGCTTCCTTT
V: TRBV29-1
J: TRBJ1-1
size: few
D: TRBD1
length: 13

CDR3: CSATEGAQETQYF
DNA: TGCAGTGCTACGGAGGGGGCCCAAGAGACCCAGTACTTC
V: TRBV20-1
J: TRBJ2-5
size: few
D: -
length: 13

CDR3: CASSLGQGAQNSYEQYF
DNA: TGTGCCAGCAGCTTGGGACAGGGGGCCCAAAACTCCTACGAGCAGTACTTC
V: TRBV5-4
J: TRBJ2-7
size: few
D: TRBD1
length: 17

CDR3: CASSSYLIAFNEQFF
DNA: TGTGCCAGCAGCTCCTACTTAATAGCGTTCAATGAGCAGTTCTTC
V: TRBV5-6
J: TRBJ2-1
size: -
D: -
length: 15

CDR3: CASSYTTGPIEGYTF
DNA: TGTGCCAGCAGTTATACTACGGGACCGATCGAGGGCTACACCTTC
V: TRBV28
J: TRBJ1-2
size: -
D: -
length: 15

CDR3: CASRWNWDTEAFF
DNA: TGTGCCAGCAGGTGGAATTGGGACACTGAAGCTTTCTTT
V: TRBV2
J: TRBJ1-1
size: -
D: -
length: 13

CDR3: CASSYSNTYTEAFF
DNA: TGTGCCAGCAGTTACTCAAACACGTACACTGAAGCTTTCTTT
V: TRBV6-5
J: TRBJ1-1
size: many
D: -
length: 14

CDR3: CASSSGAVGPAFF
DNA: TGTGCCAGCAGCTCTGGGGCTGTCGGGCCGGCTTTCTTT
V: TRBV11-3
J: TRBJ1-1
size: -
D: -
length: 13

CDR3: CASNPGTANTEAFF
DNA: TGTGCCAGCAATCCGGGGACGGCGAACACTGAAGCTTTCTTT
V: TRBV2
J: TRBJ1-1
size: few
D: -
length: 14

CDR3: CASSQDGKLYGYTF
DNA: TGTGCCAGCAGCCAAGATGGCAAACTGTATGGCTACACCTTC
V: TRBV4-2
J: TRBJ1-2
size: many
D: -
length: 14

CDR3: CSAKQGAGNTEAFF
DNA: TGCAGTGCTAAACAGGGGGCGGGGAACACTGAAGCTTTCTTT
V: TRBV20-1
J: TRBJ1-1
size: few
D: TRBD1
length: 14

CDR3: CSAKGRKESYEQYF
DNA: TGCAGTGCTAAGGGCAGGAAGGAGTCCTACGAGCAGTACTTC
V: TRBV20-1
J: TRBJ2-7
size: few
D: -
length: 14

CDR3: CAISESEAGKETQYF
DNA: TGTGCCATCAGTGAGTCCGAGGCGGGGAAGGAGACCCAGTACTTC
V: TRBV10-3
J: TRBJ2-5
size: once
D: -
length: 15

CDR3: CASSGGGMLEDTQYF
DNA: TGTGCCAGCAGCGGAGGGGGAATGCTGGAGGATACGCAGTATTTT
V: TRBV9
J: TRBJ2-3
size: -
D: -
length: 15

CDR3: CAGSYSRTGADTQYF
DNA: TGTGCCGGCAGTTACTCGAGGACAGGCGCAGATACGCAGTATTTT
V: TRBV6-5
J: TRBJ2-3
size: many
D: TRBD1
length: 15